This is a list of T cell receptor beta chains from one sample in a study of cytomegalovirus exposure and HLA in healthy donors. Only in-frame clones appear in the TCRdb table, and some are missing; sequencing was by immunoSEQ multiplex PCR. Altogether 100,000 to 130,000 clones are present, 65% to 85% being singletons, with the ten largest covering about 2.3%. The specimen was PBMCs. All receptors come from a young man in good health and CMV-seronegative. Each CDR3 is given with its conserved first and last residue. The order of the fields is J gene, V gene, clone size, D gene, CDR3 DNA, CDR3 protein. The D gene is left open where the match is weak. For some rows the clone size is stated as once, few or many, or as a class when expanded; others skip it.

J gene: TRBJ2-2; V gene: TRBV2; clone size: -; D gene: TRBD2; CDR3 DNA: TGTGCCAGCAGTGACTCCCGACTAGCAGGACCCGGGGAGCTGTTTTTT; CDR3 protein: CASSDSRLAGPGELFF
J gene: TRBJ1-1; V gene: TRBV5-6; clone size: -; D gene: TRBD1; CDR3 DNA: TGTGCCAGCAGCACCTCACAGGGGGTAACTGAAGCTTTCTTT; CDR3 protein: CASSTSQGVTEAFF
J gene: TRBJ2-7; V gene: TRBV6-5; clone size: -; D gene: TRBD2; CDR3 DNA: TGTGCCAGCAGCGTGACTAGCGGACCACCCTACGAGCAGTACTTC; CDR3 protein: CASSVTSGPPYEQYF
J gene: TRBJ2-7; V gene: TRBV11-1; clone size: -; D gene: TRBD1; CDR3 DNA: TGTGCCAGCAGCCTCGCCAGGGGGACCTACGAGCAGTACTTC; CDR3 protein: CASSLARGTYEQYF
J gene: TRBJ2-5; V gene: TRBV5-6; clone size: -; D gene: -; CDR3 DNA: TGTGCCAGCAGCCCAGGACTCTCCGGAGAGACCCAGTACTTC; CDR3 protein: CASSPGLSGETQYF
J gene: TRBJ2-1; V gene: TRBV27; clone size: -; D gene: -; CDR3 DNA: TGTGCCAGCAGTTTAGCTACCACCTACAATGAGCAGTTCTTC; CDR3 protein: CASSLATTYNEQFF
J gene: TRBJ2-7; V gene: TRBV5-8; clone size: -; D gene: TRBD2; CDR3 DNA: TGTGCCAGCAGCTTGGGGACTAGCGGAGCTGCTTCCGACGAGCAGTACTTC; CDR3 protein: CASSLGTSGAASDEQYF
J gene: TRBJ2-1; V gene: TRBV15; clone size: -; D gene: -; CDR3 DNA: TGTGCCACCAGCAGGCGGGGTGCCGATGAGCAGTTCTTC; CDR3 protein: CATSRRGADEQFF
J gene: TRBJ2-4; V gene: TRBV28; clone size: -; D gene: -; CDR3 DNA: TGTGCCAGCAGTTTCCCAGAGCTCGCCGGGACCAAAAACATTCAGTACTTC; CDR3 protein: CASSFPELAGTKNIQYF
J gene: TRBJ2-7; V gene: TRBV30; clone size: -; D gene: TRBD1; CDR3 DNA: TGTGCCTGGAGGGGACAGGGGGGATACTACGAGCAGTACTTC; CDR3 protein: CAWRGQGGYYEQYF
J gene: TRBJ1-1; V gene: TRBV6-1; clone size: -; D gene: -; CDR3 DNA: TGTGCCAGCAGGGGGGGACGGGGCACTGAAGCTTTCTTT; CDR3 protein: CASRGGRGTEAFF
J gene: TRBJ2-3; V gene: TRBV7-3; clone size: -; D gene: -; CDR3 DNA: TGTGCCAGCAGCTCCATGGCCAACACAGATACGCAGTATTTT; CDR3 protein: CASSSMANTDTQYF
J gene: TRBJ2-7; V gene: TRBV5-6; clone size: -; D gene: -; CDR3 DNA: TGTGCCAGCAGCCATAAATTTAGGGGCTACGAGCAGTACTTC; CDR3 protein: CASSHKFRGYEQYF
J gene: TRBJ2-5; V gene: TRBV7-8; clone size: -; D gene: -; CDR3 DNA: TGTGCCAGCAGCTTTGCGGCAGGGTCACGAGAGACCCAGTACTTC; CDR3 protein: CASSFAAGSRETQYF
J gene: TRBJ1-1; V gene: TRBV10-3; clone size: few; D gene: -; CDR3 DNA: TGTGCCATCAGTGAGAGACAGGCCCCTGAAGCTTTCTTT; CDR3 protein: CAISERQAPEAFF
J gene: TRBJ1-5; V gene: TRBV5-1; clone size: -; D gene: -; CDR3 DNA: TGCGCCAGCAGCTTGGGGGCGGCGGGATCTGGGCAGCCCCAGCATTTT; CDR3 protein: CASSLGAAGSGQPQHF
J gene: TRBJ1-2; V gene: TRBV19; clone size: -; D gene: TRBD1; CDR3 DNA: TGTGCCAGTAGTACCGGGACAGGGGATGGCTACACCTTC; CDR3 protein: CASSTGTGDGYTF
J gene: TRBJ2-5; V gene: TRBV6-6; clone size: few; D gene: -; CDR3 DNA: TGTGCCAGCGTTGGAGGAGAGACCCAGTACTTC; CDR3 protein: CASVGGETQYF
J gene: TRBJ2-3; V gene: TRBV5-1; clone size: -; D gene: TRBD2; CDR3 DNA: TGCGCCAGCAGGGAGGTGGCCGGGGGGACAGATACGCAGTATTTT; CDR3 protein: CASREVAGGTDTQYF
J gene: TRBJ1-5; V gene: TRBV19; clone size: -; D gene: -; CDR3 DNA: TGTGCCAGTAGTATATACCCGCCGGGGGGTCAGCCCCAGCATTTT; CDR3 protein: CASSIYPPGGQPQHF
J gene: TRBJ1-2; V gene: TRBV11-2; clone size: once; D gene: TRBD1; CDR3 DNA: TGTGCCAGCAGCTTAGTTGGACAGGGGATCTATGGCTACACCTTC; CDR3 protein: CASSLVGQGIYGYTF
J gene: TRBJ2-7; V gene: TRBV6-5; clone size: -; D gene: -; CDR3 DNA: TGTGCCAGCAGTTACGCGGCGCCCGCCTCCTACGAGCAGTACTTC; CDR3 protein: CASSYAAPASYEQYF
J gene: TRBJ1-5; V gene: TRBV15; clone size: -; D gene: TRBD1; CDR3 DNA: TGTGCCACCAGCAGAACAGGGGAAGGCAATCAGCCCCAGCATTTT; CDR3 protein: CATSRTGEGNQPQHF
J gene: TRBJ2-7; V gene: TRBV27; clone size: -; D gene: TRBD2; CDR3 DNA: TGTGCCAGCGGGGGACTAGGAAAGGCCTACGAGCAGTACTTC; CDR3 protein: CASGGLGKAYEQYF
J gene: TRBJ2-3; V gene: TRBV2; clone size: -; D gene: TRBD2; CDR3 DNA: TGTGCCAGCAGTCCGAGCGGGAGGGCCTCGGATACGCAGTATTTT; CDR3 protein: CASSPSGRASDTQYF
J gene: TRBJ2-7; V gene: TRBV6-6; clone size: few; D gene: TRBD2; CDR3 DNA: TGTGCCAGCAGAACTAGCGGGACCTCCTACGAGCAGTACTTC; CDR3 protein: CASRTSGTSYEQYF
J gene: TRBJ2-1; V gene: TRBV20-1; clone size: -; D gene: TRBD2; CDR3 DNA: TGCAGGAGCGGGGGGGCGAATGAGCAGTTCTTC; CDR3 protein: CRSGGANEQFF
J gene: TRBJ2-1; V gene: TRBV9; clone size: once; D gene: TRBD2; CDR3 DNA: TGTGCCAGCAGCACCTCGTCATCGGGGACTAGTTACAATGAGCAGTTCTTC; CDR3 protein: CASSTSSSGTSYNEQFF
J gene: TRBJ1-3; V gene: TRBV30; clone size: -; D gene: TRBD1; CDR3 DNA: TGTGCCTGGAGGACGGGCAGGGGGCTTTACACCATATATTTT; CDR3 protein: CAWRTGRGLYTIYF
J gene: TRBJ1-2; V gene: TRBV2; clone size: -; D gene: TRBD1; CDR3 DNA: TGTGCCAGCAATTCGGGACAGACAATAAACTATGGCTACACCTTC; CDR3 protein: CASNSGQTINYGYTF
J gene: TRBJ2-2; V gene: TRBV9; clone size: -; D gene: TRBD1; CDR3 DNA: TGTGCCAGCAGCACAGGGGGGACCGGGGAGCTGTTTTTT; CDR3 protein: CASSTGGTGELFF
J gene: TRBJ2-5; V gene: TRBV28; clone size: -; D gene: -; CDR3 DNA: TGTGCCAGCAGGGAGAATCTAGGGGGTTCGGAGACCCAGTACTTC; CDR3 protein: CASRENLGGSETQYF
J gene: TRBJ1-1; V gene: TRBV5-1; clone size: once; D gene: -; CDR3 DNA: TGCGCCAGCAGCTTGGACAGGGTGGGCACTGAAGCTTTCTTT; CDR3 protein: CASSLDRVGTEAFF